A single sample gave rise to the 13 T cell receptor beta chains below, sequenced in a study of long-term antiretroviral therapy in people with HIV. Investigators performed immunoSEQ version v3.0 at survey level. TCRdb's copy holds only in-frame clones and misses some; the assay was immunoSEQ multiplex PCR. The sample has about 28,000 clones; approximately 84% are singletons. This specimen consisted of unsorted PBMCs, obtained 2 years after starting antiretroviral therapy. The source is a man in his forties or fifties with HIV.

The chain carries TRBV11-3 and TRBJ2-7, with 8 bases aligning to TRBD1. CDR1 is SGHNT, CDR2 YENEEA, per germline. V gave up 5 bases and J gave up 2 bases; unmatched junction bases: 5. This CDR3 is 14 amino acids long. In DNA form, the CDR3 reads TGTGCCAGCAGCACCGGGACAGGCGCCTACGAGCAGTACTTC. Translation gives CASSTGTGAYEQYF.

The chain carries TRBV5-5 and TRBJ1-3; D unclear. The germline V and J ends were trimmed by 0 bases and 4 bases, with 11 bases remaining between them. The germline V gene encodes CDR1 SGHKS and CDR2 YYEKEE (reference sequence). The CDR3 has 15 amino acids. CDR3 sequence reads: CASSLGPERGNTIYF. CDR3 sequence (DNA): TGTGCCAGCAGCTTGGGACCTGAGAGAGGAAACACCATATATTTT. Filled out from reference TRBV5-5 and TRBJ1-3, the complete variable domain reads DAGVTQSPTHLIKTRGQQVTLRCSPISGHKSVSWYQQVLGQGPQFIFQYYEKEERGRGNFPDRFSARQFPNYSSELNVNALLLGDSALYLCASSLGPERGNTIYFGEGSWLTVV.

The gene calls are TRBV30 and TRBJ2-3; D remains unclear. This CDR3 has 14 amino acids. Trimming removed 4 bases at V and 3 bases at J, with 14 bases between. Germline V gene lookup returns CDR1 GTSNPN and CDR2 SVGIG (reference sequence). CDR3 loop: CAWNPTPGTDTQYF. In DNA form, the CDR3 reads TGTGCCTGGAACCCCACGCCCGGGACAGATACGCAGTATTTT.

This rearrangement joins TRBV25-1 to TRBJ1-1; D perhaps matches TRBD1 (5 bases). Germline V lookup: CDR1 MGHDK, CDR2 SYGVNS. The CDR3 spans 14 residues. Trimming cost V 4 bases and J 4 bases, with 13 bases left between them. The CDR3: CASSGSWGGTEAFF. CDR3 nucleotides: TGTGCCAGCAGTGGATCCTGGGGCGGCACTGAAGCTTTCTTT.

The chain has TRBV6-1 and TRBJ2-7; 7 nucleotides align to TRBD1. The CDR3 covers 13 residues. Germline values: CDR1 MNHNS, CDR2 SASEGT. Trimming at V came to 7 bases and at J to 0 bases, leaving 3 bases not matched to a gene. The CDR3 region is CASMGQNSYEQYF. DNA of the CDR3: TGTGCCAGCATGGGACAGAACTCCTACGAGCAGTACTTC.

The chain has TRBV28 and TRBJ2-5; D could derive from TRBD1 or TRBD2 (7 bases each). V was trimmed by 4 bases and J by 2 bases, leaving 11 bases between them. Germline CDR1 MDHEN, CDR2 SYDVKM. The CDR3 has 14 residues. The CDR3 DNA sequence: TGTGCCAGCAGTTCGCAGGGGGGGCAAGAGACCCAGTACTTC. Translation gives CASSSQGGQETQYF.

In nucleotides, the CDR3 is TGTGCCAGCAGCTTAGGACAGCAGAACACTGAAGCTTTCTTT. It is translated as CASSLGQQNTEAFF. The chain carries TRBV11-2 and TRBJ1-1; possible D gene TRBD1, 5 bases. Germline V lookup: CDR1 SGHAT, CDR2 FQNNGV. V lost 1 base to trimming and J lost 1 base, with 7 bases between them. The CDR3 covers 14 residues.

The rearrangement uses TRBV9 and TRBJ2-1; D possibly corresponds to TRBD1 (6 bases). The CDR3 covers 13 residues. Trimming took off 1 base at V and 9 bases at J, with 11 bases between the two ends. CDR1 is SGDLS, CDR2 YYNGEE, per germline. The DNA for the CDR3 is TGTGCCAGCAGCGTATTGGGCAGGGGTGAGCAGTTCTTC. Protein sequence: CASSVLGRGEQFF.

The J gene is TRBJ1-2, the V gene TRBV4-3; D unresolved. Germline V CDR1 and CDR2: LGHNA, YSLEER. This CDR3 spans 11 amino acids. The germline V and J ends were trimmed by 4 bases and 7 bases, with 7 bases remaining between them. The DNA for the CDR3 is TGCGCCAGCAGCCCGACACTTGGCTACACCTTC. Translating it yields CASSPTLGYTF.

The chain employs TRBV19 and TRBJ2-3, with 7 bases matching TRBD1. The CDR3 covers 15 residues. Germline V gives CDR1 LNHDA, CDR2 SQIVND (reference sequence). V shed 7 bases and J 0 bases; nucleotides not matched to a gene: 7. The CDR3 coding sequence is TGTGCCAGTACACGAGGGGGACAGAGCACAGATACGCAGTATTTT. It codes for CASTRGGQSTDTQYF.

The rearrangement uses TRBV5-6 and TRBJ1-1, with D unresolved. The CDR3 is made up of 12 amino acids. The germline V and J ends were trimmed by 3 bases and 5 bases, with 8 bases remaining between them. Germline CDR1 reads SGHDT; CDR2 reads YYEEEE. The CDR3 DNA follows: TGTGCCAGCAGCTGGGGAGAAACTGAAGCTTTCTTT. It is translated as CASSWGETEAFF.

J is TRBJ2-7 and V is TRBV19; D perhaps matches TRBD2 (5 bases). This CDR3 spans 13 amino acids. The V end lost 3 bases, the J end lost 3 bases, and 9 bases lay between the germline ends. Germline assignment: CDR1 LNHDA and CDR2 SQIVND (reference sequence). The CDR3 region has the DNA TGTGCCAGTAGTATCGTCGAGGGCTACGAGCAGTACTTC. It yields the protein CASSIVEGYEQYF.

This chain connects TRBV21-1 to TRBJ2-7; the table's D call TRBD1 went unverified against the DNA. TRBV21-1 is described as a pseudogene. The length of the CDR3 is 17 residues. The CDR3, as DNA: TGTGCCAGCTTGAGAGGGGGTCGGCTAATCAACTCCTACGAGCAGTACTTC. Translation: CASLRGGRLINSYEQYF.